One and the same sample provided the 14 T cell receptor beta chains below, sequenced in a study of blood T cell repertoires in COVID-19. Repertoires were generated with immunoSEQ multiplex PCR, while TCRdb's copy carries only in-frame clones and drops some. The sample consists of a few hundred thousand clones, about nine tenths of them appearing once. Sample: peripheral blood. The receptors shown here come from a woman in her thirties with COVID-19, enrolled during active disease.

The V and J genes are TRBV7-9 and TRBJ1-1; D not resolved. Germline assignment: CDR1 SEHNR and CDR2 FQNEAQ (reference sequence). Trimming took off 3 bases at V and 0 bases at J, with 5 bases between the two ends. CDR3 length equals 13 residues. Written as DNA, the CDR3 is TGTGCCAGCAGCTTCCCAGTGAACACTGAAGCTTTCTTT. It translates to CASSFPVNTEAFF.

The chain uses TRBV5-1 and TRBJ2-5, with D unresolved. V dropped 0 bases and J dropped 2 bases, with 5 bases sitting between them. Germline CDR1 reads SGHRS; CDR2 reads YFSETQ. This CDR3 has 13 residues. The CDR3 DNA sequence: TGCGCCAGCAGCTTGGTAGTTCAAGAGACCCAGTACTTC. It is translated as CASSLVVQETQYF. Full variable domain (remainder filled in from reference TRBV5-1 and TRBJ2-5): KAGVTQTPRYLIKTRGQQVTLSCSPISGHRSVSWYQQTPGQGLQFLFEYFSETQRNKGNFPGRFSGRQFSNSRSEMNVSTLELGDSALYLCASSLVVQETQYFGPGTRLLVL.

J is TRBJ2-7 and V is TRBV29-1; 10 bases align to TRBD1. This CDR3 is built from 14 residues. CDR1 and CDR2 (germline): SQVTM, ANQGSEA. The junction had 7 bases not matched to a gene; V was cut back by 5 bases and J by 3 bases. This CDR3 reads CSVTRDRGGYEQYF. The CDR3 DNA reads as TGCAGCGTTACCCGGGACAGGGGTGGCTACGAGCAGTACTTC.

This clone appeared once. CDR3: CASSATGNYGYTF. The DNA of the CDR3 is TGTGCCAGTAGTGCGACAGGGAACTATGGCTACACCTTC. V usage is TRBV19 and J usage is TRBJ1-2; 7 bases map to TRBD1. Germline V lookup: CDR1 LNHDA, CDR2 SQIVND (reference sequence). This CDR3 is built from 13 residues. After removal of 5 bases from V and 2 bases from J, the junction contained 2 bases not matched to a gene.

V is TRBV4-1 and J is TRBJ2-7, with 10 nucleotides matching TRBD1. Losses at the gene ends were 3 bases for V and 7 bases for J; bases not matched to a gene: 9. CDR1 is MGHRA and CDR2 is YSYEKL in the germline V gene. This CDR3 has 15 residues. The CDR3 sequence is CASSQEGQGLREQYF. DNA for the CDR3: TGCGCCAGCAGCCAGGAGGGACAGGGGTTGAGAGAGCAGTACTTC.

The V and J genes are TRBV11-3 and TRBJ2-1; 7 nucleotides match TRBD2. The germline gives CDR1 SGHNT, CDR2 YENEEA. The V segment lost 0 bases and the J segment 8 bases; nucleotides outside the gene matches: 4. This CDR3 is 14 amino acids long. The CDR3 DNA follows: TGTGCCAGCAGCTTAGATTCGACTAGCCATGAGCAGTTCTTC. Its translation: CASSLDSTSHEQFF.

The V gene is TRBV25-1, the J gene TRBJ2-1; 7 positions match TRBD1. CDR3 length equals 17 residues. Trimming took 6 bases from V and 5 from J; bases not matched to a gene: 16. Germline-derived CDR1 and CDR2 are MGHDK and SYGVNS. This CDR3 reads CASRKQGRGPHHNEQFF. The CDR3 DNA follows: TGTGCCAGCAGAAAACAGGGGCGCGGTCCTCACCACAATGAGCAGTTCTTC.

This chain connects TRBV3-1 (or the pseudogene TRBV3-2) to TRBJ1-2; 9 nucleotides agree with TRBD1. Germline assignment: CDR1 LGHDT and CDR2 YNNKEL (reference sequence). Trimming removed 3 bases from V and 3 bases from J; junction bases left unmatched: 8. CDR3 length equals 16 residues. For the CDR3, the DNA is TGTGCCAGCAGCCACTGGGACAGGGAGCAGGACTATGGCTACACCTTC. Its translation: CASSHWDREQDYGYTF.

J is TRBJ1-1 and V is TRBV20-1; 8 bases agree with TRBD1. Trimming removed 3 bases from V and 0 bases from J; junction bases left unmatched: 6. The CDR3 contains 15 residues. Germline V gene lookup returns CDR1 DFQATT and CDR2 SNEGSKA (reference sequence). CDR3 amino acids: CSASPGTGLNTEAFF. The CDR3 DNA reads as TGCAGTGCTAGTCCCGGGACAGGATTGAACACTGAAGCTTTCTTT.

The J gene is TRBJ2-2, the V gene TRBV11-3, with D maybe TRBD2 (6 bases). The length of the CDR3 is 14 residues. In germline, CDR1 is SGHNT, CDR2 YENEEA. Between the trimmed V and J ends, which lost 4 bases and 7 bases, there was a span of 13 bases. CDR3 residues: CASSSGPGSGELFF. In nucleotides, the CDR3 is TGTGCCAGCAGCTCAGGCCCCGGGAGCGGGGAGCTGTTTTTT.

DNA for the CDR3: TGTGCCTGTACAGGAACCTACGAGCAGTACTTC. It specifies CACTGTYEQYF. V usage is TRBV30 and J usage is TRBJ2-7, with a possible D match to TRBD1 (5 bases). CDR3 length: 11 amino acids. Per the germline V gene, CDR1 is GTSNPN and CDR2 is SVGIG (reference sequence). The V and J ends lost 6 bases and 2 bases respectively, with 8 bases between them.

The chain couples TRBV9 to TRBJ1-2; TRBD1 is a possible D gene (5 bases). This CDR3 contains 17 residues. Per the germline V gene, CDR1 is SGDLS and CDR2 is YYNGEE. Trimming removed 3 bases at V and 4 bases at J, with 22 bases between. DNA for the CDR3: TGTGCCAGCAGCGGATACCTGGGGGAGGGTCCCACCTATGGCTACACCTTC. Its protein product is CASSGYLGEGPTYGYTF.

In its sample, this clone was seen once. The chain employs TRBV14 and TRBJ1-1; D possibly corresponds to TRBD1 (5 bases). CDR1 is SGHDN and CDR2 is FVKESK in the germline V gene. The CDR3 is 15 residues long. V was cut by 1 base and J by 0 bases, with 9 bases left in between. The CDR3 protein is CASSQVQGLNTEAFF. Here the CDR3 DNA reads TGTGCCAGCAGCCAAGTTCAGGGCCTGAACACTGAAGCTTTCTTT.

The rearrangement links TRBV6-5 to TRBJ2-7, with 9 bases identical to TRBD2. Germline trimming cut 5 bases from V and 4 bases from J; bases unmatched to any gene: 9. The CDR3 loop spans 15 amino acids. Per germline, CDR1 MNHEY and CDR2 SVGAGI. The CDR3 bases are TGTGCCAGCAGTCCCCTGACTAGCGGAGCTTACGAGCAGTACTTC. Translation: CASSPLTSGAYEQYF.